This TCR beta chain was observed in a study of OX40 agonist ivuxolimab in advanced cancers. Study in general: Previous treatment with anti-PD-1, anti-PD-L1 or anti-CTLA-4 therapy was allowed; more than 35% had received some. A partial response was reached by three patients: one with hepatocellular carcinoma and two with cutaneous melanoma.

V lost 4 bases and J 10 bases, leaving 14 bases between the germline ends. The CDR3 runs to 13 residues. The germline V gene has CDR1 SGHTA and CDR2 FQGTGA. Sequenced by immunoSEQ multiplex PCR; TCRdb stores in-frame clones only, minus some. In the table there are about 130,000 clones, about nine tenths of which are singletons. This sequence originates from an adult with an advanced solid tumor such as melanoma, head and neck, liver or kidney cancer. Sequenced material: CD4+ or CD8+ T cells sorted from blood, taken in a trial of the OX40 agonist ivuxolimab. V usage is TRBV7-3 and J usage is TRBJ2-1, with TRBD1 as a possible D gene (6 bases). The CDR3: CASSSRAQGEQFF. The CDR3 region has the DNA TGTGCCAGCAGCTCCAGGGCCCAGGGGGAGCAGTTCTTC.